One and the same sample provided the 14 T cell receptor beta chains below, sequenced in a study of tissue T cells after allogeneic stem cell transplantation. Data came from immunoSEQ multiplex PCR; TCRdb stores just in-frame clones and leaves some out. This repertoire shows around 6,000 clones, around three fifths found once; its top ten account for 13% to 15%. Specimen: duodenum tissue, collected at autopsy. These TCRs come from a woman between 18 and 50 years old with breast cancer.

This clone was counted only a few times. Here the CDR3 DNA reads TGTGCCAGTAGTGACAGGGGATACACAGATACGCAGTATTTT. The encoded protein is CASSDRGYTDTQYF. J is TRBJ2-3 and V is TRBV19, with 8 bases fitting TRBD1. The CDR3 is 14 amino acids. Germline values: CDR1 LNHDA, CDR2 SQIVND (reference sequence). Losses at the gene ends were 5 bases for V and 2 bases for J; bases not matched to a gene: 3.

The gene calls are TRBV3-1 (or the pseudogene TRBV3-2) and TRBJ1-3; maybe TRBD1 (6 bases). Germline V CDR1 and CDR2: LGHDT, YNNKEL (reference sequence). The CDR3 consists of 15 residues. The V gene lost 6 bases and the J gene lost 4 bases, with 16 bases spanning the gap. The CDR3 is CASRRGAISGNTIYF. In DNA, the CDR3 is TGTGCCAGCAGAAGGGGGGCGATTTCCGGAAACACCATATATTTT.

This chain connects TRBV7-9 to TRBJ2-5; 7 bases fit TRBD1. The V segment lost 1 base and the J segment 4 bases; nucleotides outside the gene matches: 12. The CDR3 totals 17 residues. CDR1 and CDR2 (germline): SEHNR, FQNEAQ (reference sequence). The CDR3 loop reads CASSLDRLRGRGETQYF. The CDR3 DNA is TGTGCCAGCAGCTTAGACCGACTTAGGGGGCGCGGAGAGACCCAGTACTTC.

This clone was recorded once. This chain connects TRBV6-2 or TRBV6-3 to TRBJ1-1; no reliable D call. With 4 bases removed from V and 2 bases from J, the gap between germline ends came to 8 bases. CDR3 size: 13 residues. Per germline, CDR1 MNHEY and CDR2 SVGEGT. CDR3 DNA: TGTGCCAGCAGTTCAGAGGGTAACACTGAAGCTTTCTTT. Protein: CASSSEGNTEAFF.

J is TRBJ2-5 and V is TRBV19; 10 nucleotides line up with TRBD1. V lost 4 bases, J lost 4 bases, and 9 bases stayed unmatched. This CDR3 contains 16 residues. Germline CDR1 is LNHDA and CDR2 is SQIVND (reference sequence). CDR3 DNA sequence: TGTGCCAGTAGTACCCGACAGGGGGCAATTGGAGAGACCCAGTACTTC. Translation gives CASSTRQGAIGETQYF.

By sample fraction, this clone is large. The J gene is TRBJ2-1, the V gene TRBV4-2; D not certain. CDR1 and CDR2 (germline): LGHNA, YNFKEQ. V was shortened by 1 base and J by 9 bases, with 10 bases between the two germline ends. The CDR3 loop spans 13 amino acids. The CDR3 region has the DNA TGTGCCAGCAGCCAAGCATTCTTGATTGAGCAGTTCTTC. Its translation is CASSQAFLIEQFF.

V and J are TRBV6-5 and TRBJ2-5, with unresolved D. Trimming took off 7 bases at V and 2 bases at J, with 11 bases between the two ends. There are 13 residues in the CDR3. CDR1 is MNHEY, CDR2 SVGAGI, per germline. The CDR3 protein is CASMRLQQETQYF. The DNA for the CDR3 is TGTGCCAGCATGCGACTTCAGCAAGAGACCCAGTACTTC.

The chain carries TRBV7-2 and TRBJ2-7; D remains unclear. Germline V gene lookup returns CDR1 SGHTA and CDR2 FQGNSA. V was pared by 5 bases and J by 3 bases, with 11 bases between. This CDR3 contains 13 residues. In nucleotides, the CDR3 is TGTGCCAGCAGCCTTAACCCCGTCTACGAGCAGTACTTC. It specifies CASSLNPVYEQYF.

The chain combines TRBV28 with TRBJ1-6; 10 bases line up with TRBD1. The junction had 9 bases not matched to a gene; V was cut back by 5 bases and J by 5 bases. CDR3 size: 17 residues. The germline V gene has CDR1 MDHEN and CDR2 SYDVKM. As DNA, the CDR3 is TGTGCCAGCAGTCTACACACCGGGACAGGGGATAATTCACCCCTCCACTTT. Amino acid sequence: CASSLHTGTGDNSPLHF.

The CDR3 nucleotides read TGCAGCCTCCACCGGGACAGGGATTTTGGTACGCAGTATTTT. Its translation is CSLHRDRDFGTQYF. The V call is TRBV29-1, the J call TRBJ2-3; 9 nucleotides match TRBD1. Germline loops: CDR1 SQVTM, CDR2 ANQGSEA. The CDR3 runs to 14 residues. The junction had 14 bases not matched to a gene; V was cut back by 8 bases and J by 8 bases.

This chain links TRBV28 with TRBJ2-3; tentatively, D is TRBD2 (6 bases). CDR3 length: 15 residues. Trimming cost V 5 bases and J 2 bases, with 14 bases left between them. The germline V gene has CDR1 MDHEN and CDR2 SYDVKM. The CDR3 nucleotides are TGTGCCAGCAGTCCCTTGCTAGCGAACACAGATACGCAGTATTTT. Translating gives CASSPLLANTDTQYF.

The chain couples TRBV7-3 to TRBJ2-3; D call uncertain. Between the trimmed V and J ends, which lost 1 base and 3 bases, there was a span of 5 bases. CDR3 length equals 13 residues. CDR1 SGHTA and CDR2 FQGTGA come from the germline V gene. The CDR3 DNA reads TGTGCCAGCAGCTTAATGGCTACAGATACGCAGTATTTT. It specifies CASSLMATDTQYF.

In this sample, this clone is medium-sized. The chain carries TRBV5-4 and TRBJ1-1, with D tentatively TRBD1 (5 bases). The CDR3 sequence is 13 residues long. Germline V lookup: CDR1 SGHNT, CDR2 YYREEE (reference sequence). Trimming took off 5 bases at V and 2 bases at J, with 10 bases between the two ends. CDR3 sequence: CASRPTGNTEAFF. Here the CDR3 DNA reads TGTGCCAGCAGGCCCACAGGAAACACTGAAGCTTTCTTT.

J is TRBJ1-6 and V is TRBV18; weak D call: TRBD1 (5 bases). The CDR3 sequence is 15 residues long. The V and J ends lost 6 bases and 8 bases respectively, with 17 bases between them. CDR1 is KGHSH and CDR2 is LQKENI in the germline V gene. This CDR3 is CASSPHPRGDSPLHF. The CDR3 nucleotides are TGTGCCAGCTCTCCCCATCCTAGGGGTGATTCACCCCTCCACTTT.